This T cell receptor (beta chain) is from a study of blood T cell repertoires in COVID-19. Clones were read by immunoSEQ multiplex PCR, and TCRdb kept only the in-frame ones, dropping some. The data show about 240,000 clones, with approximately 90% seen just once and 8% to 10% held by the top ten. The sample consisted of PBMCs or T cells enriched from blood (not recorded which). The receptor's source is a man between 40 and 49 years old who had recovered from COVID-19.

CDR3 residues: CASSLFYDRGSWGYTF. CDR3 nucleotide sequence: TGTGCCAGCAGCTTATTTTATGACAGGGGGAGTTGGGGCTACACCTTC. The V and J genes are TRBV13 and TRBJ1-2; TRBD1 agrees at 9 bases. Looked up from germline, CDR1 is PRHDT and CDR2 is FYEKMQ (reference sequence). V was clipped by 2 bases and J by 8 bases; unmatched bases: 12. The length of the CDR3 is 16 residues.